Below are 5 T cell receptor beta chains sequenced from a single sample in a study of cytomegalovirus exposure and HLA in healthy donors. Researchers ran the PCR with 60 Vbeta and 13 Jbeta primers. Clones were read by immunoSEQ multiplex PCR, and TCRdb kept only the in-frame ones, dropping some. The profile shows around 150,000 clones, roughly 75% of them singletons. The sequenced sample was PBMCs. Source of these receptors: a woman between 40 and 55 years old in good health and CMV-seropositive.

The chain carries TRBV7-8 and TRBJ2-6, with D perhaps TRBD2 (5 bases). The CDR3 is 16 residues long. Trimming cost V 5 bases and J 0 bases, with 11 bases left between them. CDR1 SGHVS and CDR2 FQNEAQ come from the germline V gene. The DNA for the CDR3 is TGTGCCAGCAGCCCCCGGGGATCCTCTGGGGCCAACGTCCTGACTTTC. Amino acids: CASSPRGSSGANVLTF.

The chain links TRBV19 to TRBJ1-3; no definite D call. Between the trimmed V and J ends, which lost 8 bases and 4 bases, there was a span of 12 bases. Germline-derived CDR1 and CDR2 are LNHDA and SQIVND (reference sequence). CDR3 length equals 13 residues. CDR3: CASPAKPGNTIYF. The CDR3 DNA is TGTGCCAGTCCCGCCAAGCCCGGAAACACCATATATTTT.

The chain recombines TRBV7-3 with TRBJ2-5; 13 bases align to TRBD2. Matching the DNA end better, TRBJ2-7 makes the J call doubtful. The CDR3 length is 20 residues. Germline values: CDR1 SGHTA, CDR2 FQGTGA. CDR3 residues: CASSLPRPLAGGFLSYEQYF. CDR3 DNA sequence: TGTGCCAGCAGCCTCCCCCGGCCACTAGCGGGAGGGTTCCTCTCCTACGAGCAGTACTTC.

The gene calls are TRBV28 and TRBJ2-1; TRBD1 aligns across 12 bases. Germline trimming cut 6 bases from V and 10 bases from J; bases unmatched to any gene: 10. Germline CDR1 reads MDHEN; CDR2 reads SYDVKM. This CDR3 has 15 amino acids. The CDR3 sequence: CASRASGQGAWEQFF. CDR3 bases: TGTGCCAGCAGAGCCTCGGGACAGGGGGCATGGGAGCAGTTCTTC.

Regarding this clone: One end of the junction varies from germline; a read error may be responsible. V gene TRBV6-1 combines with J gene TRBJ2-7, with D possibly matching TRBD2 (5 bases). From germline, CDR1 is MNHNS and CDR2 SASEGT. The length of the CDR3 is 12 residues. The CDR3, as DNA: TGTGCCAGCAGTGAAAGGGCGCGGGCGTGGATCTTC. This gives the protein CASSERARAWIF.